This TCR beta chain stems from a study of regulatory T cells in long-lasting Graves disease (dated by TCRdb to the early 2020s). Background on the whole study: Persistent Graves' disease was defined as antithyroid drug treatment for over 5 years with persistently positive TSH receptor autoantibodies. Peripheral blood TCR sequencing and RNA sequencing compared persistent Graves' disease patients with newly diagnosed Graves' disease patients. In the clinical cohort, patients with persistent Graves' disease had used antithyroid drugs for an average of about 9.3 years. The study was conducted in China and was registered as a clinical trial. A total of roughly 35 samples underwent TCR sequencing, from about 13 patients with persistent Graves' disease and 20 or so patients with newly diagnosed Graves' disease. The full study reports these points: Sequencing and analysis were limited to the TCR beta chain. Peripheral blood alone was examined, since thyroid tissue, which constituted the primary lesion, could not be accessed. Compared with newly diagnosed patients, patients with persistent Graves' disease had lower TCR Shannon entropy and fewer highly expanded clones, which suggests clonal expansion. Patients with persistent disease shared more public clonotypes (around 3,000) than newly diagnosed patients did (about 1,000). The small sample size was acknowledged by the authors as a limitation that may reduce accuracy.

Library preparation employed multiplex PCR. Sequencer: Illumina HiSeq 4000. CDR3 regions were amplified by Arm-PCR with iRepertoire HTBI primers to construct TCR beta libraries. PCR products were gel purified before sequencing. Per the original workflow: A total of 62 TRBV and about 13 TRBJ segments were identified across samples and were used for gene usage analysis of CDR3 amino acid clonotypes. COPE and FqMerger were used to merge filtered high-quality paired reads into contigs. Contigs were aligned with BLAST to IMGT TRBV, TRBD and TRBJ reference genes, and CDR3 was defined per IMGT. Any clonotype with a frequency above 0.1% was counted as a highly expanded clone. Repertoire diversity was measured by Shannon entropy, and V-J evenness by the Gini coefficient. A clonotype found in more than one individual was treated as public. In TCRdb, the public reads were trimmed at Q25 with fastp and aligned with MiXCR, with productive beta chains retained. Every distinct CDR3 protein forms one entry, paired with its most common genes and DNA. None of the V and J calls come from the authors' own analysis; TCRdb made them. Recorded for this sample are nearly 350,000 distinct CDR3 sequences; roughly a fifth of them occurred a single time. Just under 30% of the sample lies in the top ten.

Ten or more counts support this clonotype. Its antigen target is currently unknown. No clone much larger than this one lies a single base away; base qualities are absent. This specimen's time point label, per the study, means: persistent/refractory GD, antithyroid drugs over 5 years with positive TRAb. RNA was extracted from PBMCs in TRIzol for both TCR sequencing and RNA sequencing. The diagnosis of Graves' disease was made according to American Thyroid Association guidelines. Patients were recruited from an endocrinology department in Xi'an, China. Each patient gave approximately 8.8 milliliters of peripheral blood, collected in an EDTA anticoagulant tube. Ficoll Paque Plus density gradient separation was used to isolate PBMCs, and no further T cell sorting was done. An Agilent 2100 Bioanalyzer and agarose gel were used to check RNA quality, while a NanoDrop 2000 measured RNA concentration. This receptor was identified in a female donor with Graves disease. The specimen was peripheral blood mononuclear cells (PBMCs), collected when the disease was refractory, from a patient treated with antithyroid drugs.

The DNA reads as follows: TGTGCCAGTAGCCCTTACTACTCTTCAAACTATGGCTACACCTTC. This codes for CASSPYYSSNYGYTF. The chain is encoded by TRBV19 joined to TRBJ1-2; the D gene lacks a confident call. The cysteine opens and the phenylalanine closes a CDR3 of 15 amino acids. Solely the CDR3 DNA is kept, with 45 bases framed from the first base. Relative to germline, V is 6 bases shorter and J is 2 bases shorter, with 16 bases between their ends. The germline V gene (reference sequence) provides CDR1 LNHDA and CDR2 SQIVND.